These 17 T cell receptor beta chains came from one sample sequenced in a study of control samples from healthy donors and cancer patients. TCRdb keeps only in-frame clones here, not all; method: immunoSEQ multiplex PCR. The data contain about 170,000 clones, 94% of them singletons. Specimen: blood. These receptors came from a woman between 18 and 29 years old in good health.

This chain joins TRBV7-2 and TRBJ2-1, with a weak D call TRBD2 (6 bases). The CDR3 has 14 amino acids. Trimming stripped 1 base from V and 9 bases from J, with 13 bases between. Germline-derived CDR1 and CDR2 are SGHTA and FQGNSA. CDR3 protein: CASSLVSGFGEQFF. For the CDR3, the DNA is TGTGCCAGCAGCTTAGTAAGCGGGTTTGGTGAGCAGTTCTTC.

The DNA of the CDR3 is TGTGCCAGCAGTACGACAGGGGTCCTGAGGTATGGCTACACCTTC. Amino acids: CASSTTGVLRYGYTF. V gene TRBV6-2 or TRBV6-3 combines with J gene TRBJ1-2; 8 positions agree with TRBD1. CDR1 and CDR2 from the germline V gene are MNHEY and SVGEGT. The CDR3 totals 15 residues. Trimming removed 5 bases from V and 5 bases from J; junction bases left unmatched: 10.

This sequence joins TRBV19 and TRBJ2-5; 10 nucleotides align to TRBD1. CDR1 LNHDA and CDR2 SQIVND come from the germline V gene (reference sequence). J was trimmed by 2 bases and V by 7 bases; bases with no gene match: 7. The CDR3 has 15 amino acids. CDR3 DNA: TGTGCCAGTAATCCTGGACAGGGGGGGCAAGAGACCCAGTACTTC. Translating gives CASNPGQGGQETQYF.

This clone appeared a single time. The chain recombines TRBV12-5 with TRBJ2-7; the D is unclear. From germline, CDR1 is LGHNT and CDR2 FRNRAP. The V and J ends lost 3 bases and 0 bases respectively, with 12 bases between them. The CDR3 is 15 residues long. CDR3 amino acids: CASGFRKKSSYEQYF. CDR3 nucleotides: TGTGCTAGTGGTTTTCGGAAGAAAAGCTCCTACGAGCAGTACTTC.

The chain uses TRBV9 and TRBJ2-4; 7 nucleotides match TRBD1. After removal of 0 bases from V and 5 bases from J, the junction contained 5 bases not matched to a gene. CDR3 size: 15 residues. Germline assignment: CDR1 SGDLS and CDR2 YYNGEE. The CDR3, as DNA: TGTGCCAGCAGCGTAGGCCCGGGACAGCAAAACATTCAGTACTTC. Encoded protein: CASSVGPGQQNIQYF.

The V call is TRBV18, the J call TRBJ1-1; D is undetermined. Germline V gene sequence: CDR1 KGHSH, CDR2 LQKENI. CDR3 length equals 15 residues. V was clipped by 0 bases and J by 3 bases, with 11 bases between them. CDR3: CASSPPEEVYTEAFF. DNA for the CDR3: TGTGCCAGCTCACCACCGGAGGAGGTGTACACTGAAGCTTTCTTT.

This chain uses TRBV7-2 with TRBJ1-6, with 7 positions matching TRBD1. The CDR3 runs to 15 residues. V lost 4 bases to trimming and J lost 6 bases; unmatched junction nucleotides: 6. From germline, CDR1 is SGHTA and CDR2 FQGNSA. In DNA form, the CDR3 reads TGTGCCAGCAGCTCTCCGGGACAGCTTAATTCACCCCTCCACTTT. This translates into CASSSPGQLNSPLHF.

DNA of the CDR3: TGTGCCATCAGTGATCGGGACAGGGTGTACGAGCAGTACTTC. Translated, it gives CAISDRDRVYEQYF. This sequence joins TRBV10-3 and TRBJ2-7; TRBD1 matches at 9 bases. J was trimmed by 4 bases and V by 3 bases; bases with no gene match: 4. The CDR3 is 14 residues long. Germline V gene data show CDR1 as ENHRY and CDR2 as SYGVKD.

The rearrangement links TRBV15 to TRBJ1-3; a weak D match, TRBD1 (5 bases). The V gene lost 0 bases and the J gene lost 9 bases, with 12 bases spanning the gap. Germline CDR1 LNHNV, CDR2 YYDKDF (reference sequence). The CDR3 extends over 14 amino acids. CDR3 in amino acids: CATSRDRIGGTIYF. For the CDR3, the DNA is TGTGCCACCAGCAGAGACCGGATCGGGGGCACCATATATTTT.

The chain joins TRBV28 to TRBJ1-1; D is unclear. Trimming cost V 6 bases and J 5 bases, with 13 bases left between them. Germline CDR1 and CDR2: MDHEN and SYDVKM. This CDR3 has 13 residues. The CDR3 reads CASRAGESTEAFF. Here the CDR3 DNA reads TGTGCCAGCAGGGCCGGGGAGTCGACTGAAGCTTTCTTT.

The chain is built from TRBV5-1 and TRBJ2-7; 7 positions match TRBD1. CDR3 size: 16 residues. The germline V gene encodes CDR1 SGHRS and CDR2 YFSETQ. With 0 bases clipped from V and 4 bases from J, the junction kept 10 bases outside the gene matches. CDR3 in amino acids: CASSLGATGFTYEQYF. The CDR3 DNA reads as TGCGCCAGCAGCTTGGGGGCGACAGGGTTCACTTACGAGCAGTACTTC.

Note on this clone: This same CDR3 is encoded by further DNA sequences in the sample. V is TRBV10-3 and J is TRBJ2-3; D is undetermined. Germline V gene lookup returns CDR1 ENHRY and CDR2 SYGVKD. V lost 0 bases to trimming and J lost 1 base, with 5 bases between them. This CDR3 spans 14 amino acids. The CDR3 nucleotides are TGTGCCATCAGTGAGTCGTCTGGCACAGATACGCAGTATTTT. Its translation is CAISESSGTDTQYF.

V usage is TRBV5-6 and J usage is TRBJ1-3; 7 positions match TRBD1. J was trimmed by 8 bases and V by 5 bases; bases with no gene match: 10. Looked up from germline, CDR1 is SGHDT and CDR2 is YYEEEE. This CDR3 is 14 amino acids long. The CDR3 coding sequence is TGTGCCAGCAGAAGCGACAGGGCCGGGCACACCATATATTTT. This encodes CASRSDRAGHTIYF.

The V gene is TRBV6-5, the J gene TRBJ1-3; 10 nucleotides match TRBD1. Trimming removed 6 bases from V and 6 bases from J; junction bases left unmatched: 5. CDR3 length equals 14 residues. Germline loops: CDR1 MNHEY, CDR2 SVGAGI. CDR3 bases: TGTGCCAGCAGGCGGACAGGGGGGGTAAACACCATATATTTT. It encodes CASRRTGGVNTIYF.

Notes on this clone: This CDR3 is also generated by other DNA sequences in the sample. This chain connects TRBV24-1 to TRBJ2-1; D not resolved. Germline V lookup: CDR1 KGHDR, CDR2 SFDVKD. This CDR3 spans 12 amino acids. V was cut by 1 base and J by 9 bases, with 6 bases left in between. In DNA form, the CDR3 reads TGTGCCACCAGTGATTTTGGCGGTGAGCAGTTCTTC. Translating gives CATSDFGGEQFF.

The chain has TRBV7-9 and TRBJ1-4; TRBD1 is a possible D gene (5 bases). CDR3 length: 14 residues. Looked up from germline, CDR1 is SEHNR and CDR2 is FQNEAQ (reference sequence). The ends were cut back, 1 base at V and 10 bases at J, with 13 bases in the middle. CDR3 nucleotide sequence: TGTGCCAGCAGCTTAGGTGGGGGGGTTGGAAAACTGTTTTTT. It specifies CASSLGGGVGKLFF. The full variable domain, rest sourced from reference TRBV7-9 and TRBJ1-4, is DTGVSQNPRHKITKRGQNVTFRCDPISEHNRLYWYRQTLGQGPEFLTYFQNEAQLEKSRLLSDRFSAERPKGSFSTLEIQRTEQGDSAMYLCASSLGGGVGKLFFGSGTQLSVL.

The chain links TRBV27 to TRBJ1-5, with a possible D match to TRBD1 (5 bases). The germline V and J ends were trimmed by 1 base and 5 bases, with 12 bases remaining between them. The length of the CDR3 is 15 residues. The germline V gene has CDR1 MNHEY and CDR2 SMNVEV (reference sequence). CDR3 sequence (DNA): TGTGCCAGCAGTTTATTCGGGGGACCATATCAGCCCCAGCATTTT. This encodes CASSLFGGPYQPQHF.